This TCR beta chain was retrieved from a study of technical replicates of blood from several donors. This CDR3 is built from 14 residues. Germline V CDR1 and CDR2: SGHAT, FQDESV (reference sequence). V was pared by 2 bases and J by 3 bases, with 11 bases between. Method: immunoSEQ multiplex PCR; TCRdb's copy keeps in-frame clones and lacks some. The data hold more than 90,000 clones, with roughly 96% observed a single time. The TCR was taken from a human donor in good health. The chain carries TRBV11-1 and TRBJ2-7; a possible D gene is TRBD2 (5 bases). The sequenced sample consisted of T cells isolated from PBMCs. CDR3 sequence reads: CASSLTPADYEQYF. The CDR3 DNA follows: TGTGCCAGCAGCTTAACCCCAGCGGACTACGAGCAGTACTTC.